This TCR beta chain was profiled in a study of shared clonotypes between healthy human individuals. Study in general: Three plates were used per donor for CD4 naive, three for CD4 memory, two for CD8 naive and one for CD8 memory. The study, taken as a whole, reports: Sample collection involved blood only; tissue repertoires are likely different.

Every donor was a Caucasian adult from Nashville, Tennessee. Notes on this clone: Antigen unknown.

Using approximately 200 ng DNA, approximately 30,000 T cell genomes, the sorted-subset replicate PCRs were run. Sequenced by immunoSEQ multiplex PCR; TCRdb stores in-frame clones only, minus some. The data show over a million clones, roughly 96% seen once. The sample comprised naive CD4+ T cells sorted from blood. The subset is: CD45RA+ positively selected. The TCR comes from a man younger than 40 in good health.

The CDR3 here is CAWSSGVAGTNIQYF. Here the CDR3 DNA reads TGTGCCTGGAGTTCCGGGGTAGCAGGGACAAACATTCAGTACTTC. The chain employs TRBV30 and TRBJ2-4, with D perhaps matching TRBD1 or TRBD2 (5 bases each). This CDR3 region has 15 residues. CDR1 GTSNPN and CDR2 SVGIG come from the germline V gene (reference sequence). Trimming pared 2 bases from V and 6 bases from J, leaving 17 bases between.